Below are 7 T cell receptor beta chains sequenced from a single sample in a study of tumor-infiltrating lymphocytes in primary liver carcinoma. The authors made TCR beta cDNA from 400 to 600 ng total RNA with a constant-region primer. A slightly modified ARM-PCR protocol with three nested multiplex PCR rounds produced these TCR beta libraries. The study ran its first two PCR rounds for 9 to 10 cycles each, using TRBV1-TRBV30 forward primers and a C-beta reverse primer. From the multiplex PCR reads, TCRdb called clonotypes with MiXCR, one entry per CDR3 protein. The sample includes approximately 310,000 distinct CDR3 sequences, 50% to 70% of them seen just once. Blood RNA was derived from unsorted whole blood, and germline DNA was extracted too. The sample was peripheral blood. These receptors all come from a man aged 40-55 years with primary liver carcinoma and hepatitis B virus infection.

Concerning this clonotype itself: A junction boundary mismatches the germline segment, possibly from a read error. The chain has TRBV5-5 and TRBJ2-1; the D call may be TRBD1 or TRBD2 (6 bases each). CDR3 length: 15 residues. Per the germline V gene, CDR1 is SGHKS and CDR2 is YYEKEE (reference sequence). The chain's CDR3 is CANSLGLGAAVEQFF. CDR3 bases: TGTGCCAACAGCTTGGGACTGGGGGCGGCGGTTGAGCAGTTCTTC.

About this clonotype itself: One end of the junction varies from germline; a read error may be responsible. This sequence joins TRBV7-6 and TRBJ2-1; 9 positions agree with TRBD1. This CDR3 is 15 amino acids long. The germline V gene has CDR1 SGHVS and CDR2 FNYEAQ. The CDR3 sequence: CGSSSPGQGHNKQFF. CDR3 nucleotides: TGTGGCAGCAGCTCCCCGGGACAGGGCCACAATAAGCAGTTCTTC.

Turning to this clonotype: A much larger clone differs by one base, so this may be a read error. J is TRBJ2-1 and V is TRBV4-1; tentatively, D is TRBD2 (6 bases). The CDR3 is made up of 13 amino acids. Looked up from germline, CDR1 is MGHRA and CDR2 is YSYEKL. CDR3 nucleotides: TGCGCCAACAGCCCTGGAGGGGTTAGTGAGCAGTTCTTC. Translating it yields CANSPGGVSEQFF.

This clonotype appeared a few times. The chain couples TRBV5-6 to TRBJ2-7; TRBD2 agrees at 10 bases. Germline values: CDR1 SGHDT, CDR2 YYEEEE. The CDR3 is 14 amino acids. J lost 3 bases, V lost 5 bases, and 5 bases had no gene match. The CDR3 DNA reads TGTGCCAGCAGAAAGCGGGAGGGATTCTACGAGCAGTACTTC. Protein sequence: CASRKREGFYEQYF.

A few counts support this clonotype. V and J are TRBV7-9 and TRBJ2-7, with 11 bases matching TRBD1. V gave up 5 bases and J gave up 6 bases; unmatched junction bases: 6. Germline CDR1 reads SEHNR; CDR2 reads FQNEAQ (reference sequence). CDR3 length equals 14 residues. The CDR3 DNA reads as TGTGCCAGCAGCACCAAGGGGACAGGGGGCGAGCAGTACTTC. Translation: CASSTKGTGGEQYF.

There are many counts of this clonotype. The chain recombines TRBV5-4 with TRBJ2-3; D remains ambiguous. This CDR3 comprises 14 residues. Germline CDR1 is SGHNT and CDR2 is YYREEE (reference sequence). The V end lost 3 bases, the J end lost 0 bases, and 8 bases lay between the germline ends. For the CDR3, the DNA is TGTGCCAGCAGCTCTAAGGACAGCACAGATACGCAGTATTTT. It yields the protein CASSSKDSTDTQYF.

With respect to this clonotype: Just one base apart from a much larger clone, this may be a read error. CDR3 DNA: TGTGTCATCAGCGGACAGGGGCGTACCACAGATACGCAGTATTTT. It translates to CVISGQGRTTDTQYF. This rearrangement joins TRBV10-3 to TRBJ2-3; 9 bases fit TRBD1. Germline V gives CDR1 ENHRY, CDR2 SYGVKD. The CDR3 sequence is 15 residues long.